This is a list of T cell receptor beta chains from one sample in a study of Ad26.COV2.S vaccination and SARS-CoV-2 variants. Profiled with immunoSEQ multiplex PCR; TCRdb holds only in-frame clones, not every one. The sample lists roughly 700,000 clones, around 89% occurring once. The material was peripheral blood, obtained in a trial of Ad26.COV2.S vaccine versus placebo. The receptor source for this set is a person aged 18-65 years who received the Ad26.COV2.S COVID-19 vaccine or a placebo. Both conserved end residues are part of each CDR3. D genes are given only for firm matches. Expanded clones get a size class; other rows say once, few or many, or leave the size out.

>.|TRBV19|TRBJ2-3|14|TRBD2
CASSNGLVTDTQYF
TGTGCCAGTAGTAACGGACTAGTAACGGATACGCAGTATTTT
>.|TRBV10-3|TRBJ2-7|16|TRBD1
CAISPNRWGQGGEQYF
TGTGCCATCAGCCCCAACCGCTGGGGACAGGGCGGCGAGCAGTACTTC
>.|TRBV7-8|TRBJ1-3|14|.
CASSLSREGNTIYF
TGTGCCAGCAGCTTAAGCAGGGAAGGAAACACCATATATTTT
>.|TRBV28|TRBJ2-7|15|TRBD1
CASRSLDRALYEQYF
TGTGCCAGCAGGTCTTTGGACAGGGCCCTCTACGAGCAGTACTTC
>.|TRBV3-1/TRBV3-2|TRBJ2-3|13|.
CASSRGLPDTQYF
TGTGCCAGCAGCCGGGGACTTCCAGATACGCAGTATTTT
>.|TRBV5-8|TRBJ2-2|15|.
CASSPTDSVTGELFF
TGTGCCAGCAGCCCGACCGATTCTGTCACCGGGGAGCTGTTTTTT
>many|TRBV5-5|TRBJ2-5|13|.
CASSLEDGVTQYF
TGTGCCAGCAGCCTTGAGGACGGGGTGACCCAGTACTTC
>.|TRBV30|TRBJ1-4|15|TRBD1
CAWSRTGGASEKLFF
TGTGCCTGGAGCAGAACAGGGGGCGCGAGTGAAAAACTGTTTTTT
>.|TRBV30|TRBJ1-1|13|TRBD1
CAWNRGLDTEAFF
TGTGCCTGGAACAGGGGCCTTGACACTGAAGCTTTCTTT
>.|TRBV6-5|TRBJ2-7|11|.
CASSIGAEQYF
TGTGCCAGCAGCATAGGGGCCGAGCAGTACTTC
>.|TRBV5-1|TRBJ2-7|16|.
CASSTTGSPSSYEQYF
TGCGCCAGCAGCACGACAGGTTCCCCCAGCTCCTACGAGCAGTACTTC
>.|TRBV19|TRBJ1-1|16|.
CASSISLGGSLTEAFF
TGTGCCAGTAGTATCTCTCTGGGGGGGAGTCTCACTGAAGCTTTCTTT
>.|TRBV3-1/TRBV3-2|TRBJ2-1|18|TRBD2
CASSPRGTSGSLYNEQFF
TGTGCCAGCAGCCCGCGGGGGACTAGCGGGAGCCTCTACAATGAGCAGTTCTTC
>.|TRBV27|TRBJ2-7|14|TRBD1
CASSPRDRTYEQYF
TGTGCCAGCAGTCCTCGGGACAGGACCTACGAGCAGTACTTC
>.|TRBV5-1|TRBJ2-6|16|.
CASSLVISSGANVLTF
TGCGCCAGCAGCTTGGTAATTAGCTCTGGGGCCAACGTCCTGACTTTC
>.|TRBV6-5|TRBJ1-6|14|.
CASSFRIRVSPLHF
TGTGCCAGCAGTTTCCGGATCAGAGTCTCACCCCTCCACTTT
>.|TRBV27|TRBJ1-5|16|.
CASSLSLQASNQPQHF
TGTGCCAGCAGTTTATCTTTACAGGCTAGCAATCAGCCCCAGCATTTT
>.|TRBV9|TRBJ2-3|14|.
CASSVEGYTDTQYF
TGTGCCAGCAGCGTAGAGGGATACACAGATACGCAGTATTTT
>.|TRBV19|TRBJ1-5|15|.
CASSILFLDNQPQHF
TGTGCCAGTAGTATACTTTTTTTGGACAATCAGCCCCAGCATTTT
>.|TRBV11-2|TRBJ2-7|13|TRBD1
CASSRDSSYEQYF
TGTGCCAGCAGCCGGGACAGTTCCTACGAGCAGTACTTC
>.|TRBV5-1|TRBJ2-3|14|.
CASSSSSSTDTQYF
TGCGCCAGCTCTTCAAGCAGCAGCACAGATACGCAGTATTTT
>.|TRBV18|TRBJ1-6|15|.
CASSPPGRENSPLHF
TGTGCCAGCTCACCACCCGGCAGAGAGAATTCACCCCTCCACTTT
>.|TRBV11-3|TRBJ2-1|15|.
CASSPRTSSYNEQFF
TGTGCCAGCAGCCCCCGGACAAGCTCCTACAATGAGCAGTTCTTC
>.|TRBV10-3|TRBJ2-6|14|.
CAIRPTSGANVLTF
TGTGCCATCAGGCCCACCTCTGGGGCCAACGTCCTGACTTTC
>.|TRBV18|TRBJ2-3|18|TRBD1
CASSPPNSLATGGDTQYF
TGTGCCAGCTCACCACCCAATTCGCTAGCTACAGGGGGAGATACGCAGTATTTT
>.|TRBV12-3/TRBV12-4|TRBJ2-1|11|.
CASSFSDRQFF
TGTGCCAGCAGTTTTTCAGATAGGCAGTTCTTC
>.|TRBV6-6|TRBJ2-7|13|.
CASNLGATYEQYF
TGTGCCAGCAACCTGGGGGCAACCTACGAGCAGTACTTC
>.|TRBV5-1|TRBJ2-1|12|.
CASSLDGNEQFF
TGCGCCAGCAGCTTGGACGGGAATGAGCAGTTCTTC
>.|TRBV3-1/TRBV3-2|TRBJ2-3|18|TRBD2
CASSPRTSGSWARDTQYF
TGTGCCAGCAGCCCCCGGACTAGCGGGAGTTGGGCCAGGGATACGCAGTATTTT
>.|TRBV4-1|TRBJ1-2|15|TRBD1
CASSQARTGPYGYTF
TGCGCCAGCAGCCAAGCTAGGACAGGGCCCTATGGCTACACCTTC
>.|TRBV19|TRBJ2-6|15|.
CASSLQVFGANVLTF
TGTGCCAGTAGCCTACAGGTTTTCGGGGCCAACGTCCTGACTTTC
>once|TRBV12-3/TRBV12-4|TRBJ2-3|13|TRBD1
CASSPQGTDTQYF
TGTGCCAGCAGTCCACAGGGGACAGATACGCAGTATTTT
>.|TRBV23-1|TRBJ1-4|15|.
CASSGTLKANEKLFF
TGCGCCAGCAGCGGGACCCTGAAAGCGAATGAAAAACTGTTTTTT
>.|TRBV18|TRBJ1-1|14|TRBD1
CASSTQGADTEAFF
TGTGCCAGCTCAACTCAGGGGGCGGACACTGAAGCTTTCTTT
>.|TRBV24-1|TRBJ2-3|14|.
CATSDPTGFDTQYF
TGTGCCACCAGTGATCCGACAGGATTCGATACGCAGTATTTT
>.|TRBV10-3|TRBJ2-3|14|TRBD2
CATGTSGRPDTQYF
TGTGCCACAGGGACTAGCGGGAGACCAGATACGCAGTATTTT
>few|TRBV30|TRBJ2-7|13|TRBD2
CAWDTGTTYEQYF
TGTGCCTGGGACACCGGGACTACCTACGAGCAGTACTTC
>.|TRBV6-2/TRBV6-3|TRBJ1-1|11|.
CASSWDGVAFF
TGTGCCAGCAGTTGGGACGGGGTGGCTTTCTTT
>.|TRBV19|TRBJ2-7|14|.
CASSIGWDSYEQYF
TGTGCCAGTAGTATAGGCTGGGACTCCTACGAGCAGTACTTC
>.|TRBV6-5|TRBJ2-7|14|.
CASSLLEGAYEQYF
TGTGCCAGCAGTTTGTTGGAGGGGGCCTACGAGCAGTACTTC